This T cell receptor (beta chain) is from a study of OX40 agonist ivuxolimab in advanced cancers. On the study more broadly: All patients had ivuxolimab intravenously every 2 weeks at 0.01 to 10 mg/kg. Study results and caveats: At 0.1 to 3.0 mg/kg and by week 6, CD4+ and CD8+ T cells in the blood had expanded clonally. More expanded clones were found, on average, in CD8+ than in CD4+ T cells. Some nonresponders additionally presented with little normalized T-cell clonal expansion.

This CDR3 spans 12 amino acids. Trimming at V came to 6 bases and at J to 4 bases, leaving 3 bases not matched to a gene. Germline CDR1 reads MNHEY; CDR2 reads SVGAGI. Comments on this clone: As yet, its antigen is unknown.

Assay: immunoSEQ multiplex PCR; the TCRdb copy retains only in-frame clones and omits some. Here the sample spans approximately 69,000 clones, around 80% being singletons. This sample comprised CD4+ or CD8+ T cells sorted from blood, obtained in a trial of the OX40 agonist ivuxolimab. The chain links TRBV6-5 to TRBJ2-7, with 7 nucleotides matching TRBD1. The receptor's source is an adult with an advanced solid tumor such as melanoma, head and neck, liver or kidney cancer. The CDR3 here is CASRTQGYEQYF. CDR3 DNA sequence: TGTGCCAGCAGAACACAGGGGTACGAGCAGTACTTC.